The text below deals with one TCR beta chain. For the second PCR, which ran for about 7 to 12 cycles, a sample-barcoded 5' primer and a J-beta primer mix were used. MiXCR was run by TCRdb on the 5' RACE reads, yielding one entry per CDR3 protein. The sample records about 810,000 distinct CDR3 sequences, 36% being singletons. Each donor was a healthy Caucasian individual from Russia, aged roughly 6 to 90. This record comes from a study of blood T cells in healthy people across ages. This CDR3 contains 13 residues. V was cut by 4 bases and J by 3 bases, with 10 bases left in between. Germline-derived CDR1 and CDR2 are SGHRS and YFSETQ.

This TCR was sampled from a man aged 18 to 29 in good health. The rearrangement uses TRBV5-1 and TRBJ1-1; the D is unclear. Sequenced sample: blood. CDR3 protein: CASSRDLDTEAFF. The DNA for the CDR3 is TGCGCCAGCAGCCGCGACCTGGACACTGAAGCTTTCTTT.